These 25 T cell receptor beta chains originate from one sample sequenced in a study of T cell repertoires in cytomegalovirus infection. One entry per CDR3 protein results from TCRdb running MiXCR on the reads. The sample yields fewer than 850,000 distinct CDR3 sequences, roughly 28% seen once. The antigens these receptors bind are not known. Source: cultured CD8+ T cells from PBMCs, taken from culture after CMV antigen stimulation. The receptors originated from a human donor in good health (CMV status not recorded). Some clones in this sample may be carry-over from other donors' samples.

This clonotype was seen a handful of times. The chain recombines TRBV29-1 with TRBJ2-1, with 10 nucleotides matching TRBD2. Germline assignment: CDR1 SQVTM and CDR2 ANQGSEA. The V segment lost 7 bases and the J segment 8 bases; nucleotides outside the gene matches: 11. The CDR3 is made up of 14 amino acids. The CDR3: CSAPTAGGPYEQFF. The CDR3 bases are TGCAGCGCGCCTACAGCGGGGGGGCCATATGAGCAGTTCTTC.

Regarding this clonotype: A much larger clonotype is one base distant, so this may be a read error. The J gene is TRBJ1-1, the V gene TRBV7-6; the D gene is possibly TRBD1 (6 bases). Per germline, CDR1 SGHVS and CDR2 FNYEAQ. The CDR3 totals 12 residues. Here the CDR3 reads CASGLGGTEVFF. As DNA, the CDR3 is TGTGCCAGCGGGTTAGGGGGAACTGAAGTTTTCTTT.

This rearrangement joins TRBV6-6 to TRBJ2-3; 8 bases line up with TRBD2. Per germline, CDR1 MNHNY and CDR2 SVGAGI (reference sequence). CDR3 length: 19 residues. Trimming removed 0 bases from V and 0 bases from J; junction bases left unmatched: 11. The CDR3 nucleotides read TGTGCCAGCAGTTACTCGCGGGATAGGCGGGGGGAAAGCACAGATACGCAGTATTTT. It yields the protein CASSYSRDRRGESTDTQYF.

This sequence joins TRBV27 and TRBJ1-5; D may be TRBD1 (5 bases). This CDR3 has 13 amino acids. V dropped 8 bases and J dropped 4 bases, with 12 bases sitting between them. From germline, CDR1 is MNHEY and CDR2 SMNVEV (reference sequence). DNA of the CDR3: TGTGCCAGCCGGGACGGGGATAATCAGCCCCAGCATTTT. Translating gives CASRDGDNQPQHF.

The table lists this clonotype with a few counts. The rearrangement links TRBV7-8 to TRBJ2-5; D ambiguous. Between the trimmed V and J ends, which lost 0 bases and 7 bases, there was a span of 9 bases. Germline V gives CDR1 SGHVS, CDR2 FQNEAQ. The CDR3 length is 13 residues. CDR3 coding DNA: TGTGCCAGCAGCTTAGCGCGGCGGAGGACCCAGTACTTC. It translates to CASSLARRRTQYF.

The chain uses TRBV11-2 and TRBJ2-7; D unresolved. The CDR3 runs to 12 residues. Germline V gene data show CDR1 as SGHAT and CDR2 as FQNNGV. The ends were cut back, 5 bases at V and 3 bases at J, with 8 bases in the middle. CDR3 sequence (DNA): TGTGCCAGCAGCCTCTCATACTACGAGCAGTACGTC. It translates to CASSLSYYEQYV.

This sequence joins TRBV5-4 and TRBJ1-6, with D possibly matching TRBD1 (5 bases). V was pared by 4 bases and J by 0 bases, with 8 bases between. In germline, CDR1 is SGHNT, CDR2 YYREEE (reference sequence). This CDR3 has 15 amino acids. The CDR3 spells CASSRRGSYNSPLHF. For the CDR3, the DNA is TGTGCCAGCAGCCGAAGGGGCTCCTATAATTCACCCCTCCACTTT.

The sample holds a few counts of this clonotype. This chain joins TRBV6-2 or TRBV6-3 and TRBJ2-3; maybe TRBD1 (6 bases). V lost 2 bases to trimming and J lost 8 bases, with 20 bases between them. Germline-derived CDR1 and CDR2 are MNHEY and SVGEGT. The CDR3 has 16 amino acids. CDR3 in amino acids: CASSYDGEPSQGTQYF. CDR3 coding DNA: TGTGCCAGCAGTTACGATGGAGAACCATCACAGGGTACGCAGTATTTT.

V usage is TRBV7-6 and J usage is TRBJ2-4, with 9 bases fitting TRBD1. This CDR3 region has 14 residues. The germline V gene encodes CDR1 SGHVS and CDR2 FNYEAQ. J lost 7 bases, V lost 5 bases, and 6 bases had no gene match. The CDR3 DNA reads TGTGCCAGCAGCCCAGGGACAGGGAATAACATTCAGTACTTC. Its protein product is CASSPGTGNNIQYF.

CDR3 sequence: CASSELKWGATDTQYF. Here the CDR3 DNA reads TGTGCCAGCAGTGAATTGAAATGGGGGGCGACAGATACGCAGTATTTT. The rearrangement links TRBV6-1 to TRBJ2-3; D possibly matches TRBD1 or TRBD2 (6 bases each). Trimming left V 2 bases short and J 3 bases short, with 15 bases between. The CDR3 is 16 amino acids. Germline-derived CDR1 and CDR2 are MNHNS and SASEGT.

The chain recombines TRBV7-8 with TRBJ2-7; 9 nucleotides match TRBD1. Unmatched junction bases numbered 5, after V lost 5 bases and J lost 3 bases. CDR3 length equals 14 residues. CDR1 SGHVS and CDR2 FQNEAQ come from the germline V gene. The CDR3 region has the DNA TGTGCCAGCAGCCTACCGGGACAGGGCTACGAGCAGTACGTC. It yields the protein CASSLPGQGYEQYV.

This chain links TRBV4-1 with TRBJ1-2; D is unresolved. Germline CDR1 is MGHRA and CDR2 is YSYEKL. Trimming took off 1 base at V and 8 bases at J, with 32 bases between the two ends. This CDR3 region has 20 residues. CDR3 nucleotide sequence: TGCGCCAGCAGCCAAGGCTCGCCCCATCGTGCTCTAAGGGCCCTCGGAGGCTACACCTTC. Its translation is CASSQGSPHRALRALGGYTF.

The sample holds many counts of this clonotype. The V gene is TRBV7-9, the J gene TRBJ2-7; TRBD1 might be the D (7 bases). CDR3 length equals 16 residues. Germline V gives CDR1 SEHNR, CDR2 FQNEAQ (reference sequence). Trimming removed 2 bases from V and 1 base from J, with 15 bases in between. The CDR3 loop is CASSLIGGTASYEQYF. CDR3 bases: TGTGCCAGCAGCTTAATTGGAGGGACAGCTTCCTACGAGCAGTACTTC.

The genes are TRBV27 and TRBJ2-1; 10 positions agree with TRBD2. J was trimmed by 8 bases and V by 6 bases; bases with no gene match: 7. Germline V gene lookup returns CDR1 MNHEY and CDR2 SMNVEV (reference sequence). There are 14 residues in the CDR3. Here the CDR3 reads CASRSLAGWDEQFF. CDR3 nucleotide sequence: TGTGCCAGCAGGTCACTAGCGGGGTGGGATGAGCAGTTCTTC.

This clonotype was counted ten times or more. The chain links TRBV7-2 to TRBJ2-3; perhaps TRBD2 as D (6 bases). CDR1 and CDR2 (germline): SGHTA, FQGNSA. Trimming removed 3 bases from V and 3 bases from J, with 13 bases in between. The CDR3 has 15 residues. CDR3 protein: CASSFLRGLTDTQYF. DNA for the CDR3: TGTGCCAGCAGCTTCTTGCGGGGACTGACAGATACGCAGTATTTT. Based on the CDR3 plus reference TRBV7-2 and TRBJ2-3, the full variable domain is GAGVSQSPSNKVTEKGKDVELRCDPISGHTALYWYRQSLGQGLEFLIYFQGNSAPDKSGLPSDRFSAERTGGSVSTLTIQRTQQEDSAVYLCASSFLRGLTDTQYFGPGTRLTVL.

This clonotype was seen only a few times. This sequence joins TRBV6-1 and TRBJ1-1; D is undetermined. Trimming took off 2 bases at V and 0 bases at J, with 13 bases between the two ends. CDR3 length equals 16 residues. Germline assignment: CDR1 MNHNS and CDR2 SASEGT. The CDR3 region is CASSELGFGMNTEAFF. The CDR3 nucleotides are TGTGCCAGCAGTGAATTGGGGTTTGGTATGAACACTGAAGCTTTCTTT.

The chain combines TRBV18 with TRBJ2-1; D is perhaps TRBD2 (5 bases). Trimming left V 6 bases short and J 2 bases short, with 14 bases between. The CDR3 totals 15 residues. Germline CDR1 and CDR2: KGHSH and LQKENI. The CDR3 protein is CASSLRTPPYNEQFF. The DNA for the CDR3 is TGTGCCAGCTCGCTACGGACTCCCCCCTACAATGAGCAGTTCTTC.

CDR3 nucleotide sequence: TGTGCCAGCAGTTCCCAAGAGATTTGGCGGGAGGACACCGGGGAGCTGTTTTTT. Translated: CASSSQEIWREDTGELFF. This sequence joins TRBV12-3 or TRBV12-4 and TRBJ2-2; 8 nucleotides agree with TRBD2. The CDR3 contains 18 residues. V dropped 4 bases and J dropped 3; count of bases not matched to a gene: 13.

CDR3 nucleotide sequence: TGTGCCAGCAGTTACTCCACCTTAGGGGCGACCTACGAGCAGTACGTC. Translating it yields CASSYSTLGATYEQYV. J is TRBJ2-7 and V is TRBV6-2 or TRBV6-3, with D tentatively TRBD1 (5 bases). The CDR3 has 16 amino acids. Trimming pared 0 bases from V and 2 bases from J, leaving 14 bases between. Germline V CDR1 and CDR2: MNHEY, SVGEGT.

This clonotype was observed a few times. The genes are TRBV27 and TRBJ1-1; D ambiguous. V was trimmed by 6 bases and J by 0 bases, leaving 17 bases between them. This CDR3 is built from 16 residues. From germline, CDR1 is MNHEY and CDR2 SMNVEV (reference sequence). This CDR3 reads CASSPSRRGMNTEAFF. For the CDR3, the DNA is TGTGCCAGCAGCCCCTCGCGTCGAGGGATGAACACTGAAGCTTTCTTT.

As regards this clonotype: One junction end does not reproduce the germline sequence, and a read error may be involved. V usage is TRBV27 and J usage is TRBJ1-1, with D uncertain. This CDR3 has 11 amino acids. The germline CDR1 and CDR2 sequences are MNHEY and SMNVEV (reference sequence). The CDR3 DNA reads TGTGCCAGCAGTTTCTATGGGCGGGAGATCTTT. Translated, it gives CASSFYGREIF.

A few counts support this clonotype. CDR3 DNA sequence: TGTGCCAGTACCTCCGGGGGGCCCACAGATACGCAGTATTTT. It encodes CASTSGGPTDTQYF. The chain links TRBV19 to TRBJ2-3; a possible D gene is TRBD2 (7 bases). Germline CDR1 reads LNHDA; CDR2 reads SQIVND (reference sequence). This CDR3 has 14 amino acids. Trimming left V 7 bases short and J 2 bases short, with 13 bases between.

The chain recombines TRBV12-5 with TRBJ2-3, with 10 bases fitting TRBD2. There are 16 residues in the CDR3. Germline lookup yields CDR1 LGHNT and CDR2 FRNRAP. V was clipped by 2 bases and J by 2 bases; unmatched bases: 4. The CDR3 coding sequence is TGTGCTAGTGGTTTGATAGCGGGGGGCCACACAGATACGCAGTATTTT. Its translation is CASGLIAGGHTDTQYF.

This clonotype was seen only a few times. The chain uses TRBV27 and TRBJ2-7; D perhaps matches TRBD2 (5 bases). CDR3 length equals 14 residues. Per the germline V gene, CDR1 is MNHEY and CDR2 is SMNVEV (reference sequence). V lost 5 bases and J lost 2, with 13 bases in between. The CDR3 loop reads CASSARGQAYEQYF. The DNA of the CDR3 is TGTGCCAGCAGTGCCCGAGGGCAGGCCTACGAGCAGTACTTC.

This clonotype has a count of ten or more. At one end, the junction sequence differs from germline, possibly due to a read error. CDR3 in amino acids: CASSPSGAGQETQYF. The DNA for the CDR3 is TGTGCTAGCAGCCCCAGCGGGGCGGGGCAAGAGACCCAGTACTTC. The chain couples TRBV7-7 to TRBJ2-5, with TRBD2 matching 7 bases. There are 15 residues in the CDR3. The germline gives CDR1 SSHAT, CDR2 FNYEAQ (reference sequence).